A single sample is the source of the 18 T cell receptor beta chains below, sequenced in a study of tumor-infiltrating lymphocytes in primary liver carcinoma. The researchers produced TCR beta cDNA from 500 to 550 ng total RNA with a constant-region primer. Generation of the TCR beta libraries relied on three nested multiplex PCR rounds using slightly modified ARM-PCR. The first two PCR rounds, roughly 10 cycles each, used TRBV1-TRBV30 forward primers and a C-beta reverse primer. TCRdb ran MiXCR on the multiplex PCR reads and lists one entry per CDR3 protein. The sample yields about 190,000 distinct CDR3 sequences, around four fifths seen once. Investigators took RNA and DNA out together from approximately 22-30 mg of unsorted bulk tissue. Sequencing was performed on tumor tissue from primary liver carcinoma. The origin of the receptors is a middle-aged man with primary liver carcinoma and hepatitis B virus infection.

This clonotype has just a few counts. A read error may be the cause here, since a much bigger clone is one base away. The rearrangement joins TRBV9 to TRBJ1-1; D not resolved. Trimming cost V 7 bases and J 3 bases, with 16 bases left between them. The germline V gene has CDR1 SGDLS and CDR2 YYNGEE. The CDR3 covers 14 residues. CDR3 protein: CASGPSTLDTEAFF. CDR3 DNA sequence: TGTGCCAGCGGCCCGTCCACCTTGGACACTGAAGCTTTCTTT.

This chain links TRBV29-1 with TRBJ2-2, with a weak D call TRBD1 (6 bases). Germline CDR1 is SQVTM and CDR2 is ANQGSEA. V gave up 4 bases and J gave up 9 bases, with 18 bases separating them. CDR3 size: 14 residues. CDR3 bases: TGCAGCGTTGTCAACAGGGTGAACATCCGGGAGCTGTTTTTT. It yields the protein CSVVNRVNIRELFF.

The genes are TRBV11-2 and TRBJ2-7, with TRBD1 as a possible D gene (6 bases). CDR1 SGHAT and CDR2 FQNNGV come from the germline V gene. V lost 0 bases to trimming and J lost 1 base, with 10 bases between them. The CDR3 loop spans 15 amino acids. The CDR3 loop is CASSLDVGGSYEQYF. The CDR3, as DNA: TGTGCCAGCAGCTTAGATGTAGGGGGTTCCTACGAGCAGTACTTC.

A note on this clonotype: Germline and junction disagree at one end, which may indicate a read error. The chain is built from TRBV30 and TRBJ2-1; weak D call: TRBD2 (5 bases). This CDR3 comprises 15 residues. Germline lookup yields CDR1 GTSNPN and CDR2 SVGIG (reference sequence). The CDR3 here is CAWRDEASGYNEQSF. Here the CDR3 DNA reads TGTGCCTGGAGAGATGAGGCCAGCGGTTACAATGAGCAGTCCTTC.

As for this clonotype: A read error may account for a junction end that differs from germline. This chain joins TRBV5-6 and TRBJ1-5; a weak D match, TRBD1 (5 bases). CDR3 length equals 16 residues. Germline V gives CDR1 SGHDT, CDR2 YYEEEE. This CDR3 reads CASGLGRTISNQPQHF. The CDR3 region has the DNA TGTGCCAGCGGCTTGGGACGGACGATTAGCAATCAGCCCCAGCATTTT. The full variable domain, completed using reference TRBV5-6 and TRBJ1-5, is DAGVTQSPTHLIKTRGQQVTLRCSPKSGHDTVSWYQQALGQGPQFIFQYYEEEERQRGNFPDRFSGHQFPNYSSELNVNALLLGDSALYLCASGLGRTISNQPQHFGDGTRLSIL.

As regards this clonotype: The junction departs from germline at one end; a sequencing error may be responsible. This chain links TRBV4-3 with TRBJ2-1; 9 bases agree with TRBD1. This CDR3 contains 14 residues. The germline V gene encodes CDR1 LGHNA and CDR2 YSLEER. The CDR3 loop is CASSLDRGGNKQFF. The CDR3, as DNA: TGTGCTAGCAGCCTGGACAGGGGAGGGAATAAGCAGTTCTTC.

As for this clonotype: At one end, the junction sequence differs from germline, possibly due to a read error. The rearrangement uses TRBV6-9 and TRBJ2-6, with a tentative D call TRBD1 (5 bases). The CDR3 has 17 residues. CDR1 and CDR2 from the germline V gene are MNHGY and SVAAGI. The CDR3 nucleotides are TGTGCCAGCAGATGGGGCGTTCGAAGCTCTGGGGCTAACGTCCTGACTTTC. Protein product: CASRWGVRSSGANVLTF.

A remark on this clonotype: This CDR3 is missing its conserved last phenylalanine or tryptophan, likely due to a read error. The chain links TRBV6-1 to TRBJ2-5; no reliable D call. Trimming took off 6 bases at V and 0 bases at J, with 14 bases between the two ends. The CDR3 loop spans 15 amino acids. Germline-derived CDR1 and CDR2 are MNHNS and SASEGT. CDR3 region: CASRSESDYQETQYY. The CDR3 region has the DNA TGTGCCAGCAGGTCAGAATCAGACTACCAAGAGACCCAGTACTAC.

The table lists this clonotype with a count of one. The CDR3 DNA reads TGCAGCGTTACAGGGGCGGAGTTCCAGTACTTC. Translation gives CSVTGAEFQYF. This chain uses TRBV29-1 with TRBJ2-5; TRBD1 aligns across 7 bases. Looked up from germline, CDR1 is SQVTM and CDR2 is ANQGSEA. The J segment lost 10 bases and the V segment lost 5 bases, leaving 7 bases of the junction unmatched. The CDR3 extends over 11 amino acids.

As for this clonotype: The junction and the germline gene differ at one end; a read error may be behind it. The chain joins TRBV29-1 to TRBJ1-5; D is perhaps TRBD1 (5 bases). The V gene's germline CDR1 is SQVTM and CDR2 ANQGSEA. This CDR3 region has 13 residues. The CDR3 reads CSVVRQINQPQYF. CDR3 bases: TGCAGCGTTGTCCGACAGATCAATCAGCCCCAATATTTT.

To note about this clonotype: An end of the junction differs from the germline gene, which may be a read error. The chain combines TRBV6-2 or TRBV6-3 with TRBJ2-1, with D perhaps matching TRBD1 (6 bases). CDR3 length: 15 amino acids. Germline assignment: CDR1 MNHEY and CDR2 SVGEGT. CDR3 protein: CASSPGARFNNEQFF. CDR3 coding DNA: TGTGCCAGCAGCCCAGGGGCTAGATTCAACAATGAACAGTTCTTC.

This clonotype was recorded once. Sequence at one end of the junction differs from germline and may be a read error. The V call is TRBV11-1, the J call TRBJ2-1; the D gene is possibly TRBD2 (6 bases). There are 18 residues in the CDR3. The germline V gene has CDR1 SGHAT and CDR2 FQDESV (reference sequence). This CDR3 reads CTSSLYRSAGRSYNEQFF. The CDR3 DNA follows: TGTACCAGCAGCTTATACCGCTCCGCGGGAAGGTCCTACAATGAGCAATTCTTC.

This chain connects TRBV18 to TRBJ2-5, with D possibly being TRBD1 or TRBD2 (5 bases each). V dropped 3 bases and J dropped 1 base, with 12 bases sitting between them. The CDR3 covers 15 residues. Germline CDR1 is KGHSH and CDR2 is LQKENI. CDR3 nucleotides: TGTGCCAGCTCACCTAGGGACGTTTTCCAAGAGACCCAGTACTTC. Translating gives CASSPRDVFQETQYF.

This clonotype was detected ten times or more. The V call is TRBV5-4, the J call TRBJ2-7, with 10 bases identical to TRBD1. Germline values: CDR1 SGHNT, CDR2 YYREEE (reference sequence). Unmatched junction bases numbered 8, after V lost 4 bases and J lost 7 bases. This CDR3 is built from 14 residues. The DNA for the CDR3 is TGTGCCAGCAGCCCCGAAAGGACAGGGGGAGAGCAGTACTTC. Amino acid sequence: CASSPERTGGEQYF.

The chain employs TRBV11-3 and TRBJ2-4; the match to TRBD2 covers 8 bases. This CDR3 has 16 residues. CDR1 SGHNT and CDR2 YENEEA come from the germline V gene. V lost 5 bases, J lost 2 bases, and 8 bases stayed unmatched. CDR3 nucleotide sequence: TGTGCCAGCAGCACCGGGACTAGTGGGACCAAAAACATTCAGTACTTC. Translated, it gives CASSTGTSGTKNIQYF.

For this clonotype: At one end the junction does not follow the germline gene, possibly because of a read error. The gene calls are TRBV14 and TRBJ2-3, with D uncertain. The CDR3 is 13 amino acids. Germline CDR1 reads SGHDN; CDR2 reads FVKESK. CDR3: CASSLSSSDTHYF. DNA for the CDR3: TGTGCCAGCAGCCTAAGCAGCTCAGATACGCATTATTTT.

For this clonotype: This may stem from a read error, because a much larger clone lies one nucleotide away. The rearrangement joins TRBV11-2 to TRBJ2-7, with 8 bases aligning to TRBD1. CDR3 length: 19 amino acids. The germline V gene has CDR1 SGHAT and CDR2 FQNNGV. The CDR3 sequence: CVSSSGIRTGSKLSYEQYF. The CDR3 nucleotides are TGTGTCAGCAGCTCCGGTATCAGGACAGGGTCCAAACTCTCCTACGAGCAGTACTTC.

This clonotype was seen a single time. A much larger clone differs from this one at a single base, so this may be a read error. The gene calls are TRBV5-1 and TRBJ1-1; D gene unclear. Per germline, CDR1 SGHRS and CDR2 YFSETQ. The CDR3 covers 13 residues. CDR3 protein: CASSFQDATEAVF. The CDR3, as DNA: TGCGCCAGCAGCTTTCAGGATGCCACTGAAGCTGTCTTT.